This passage covers 21 T cell receptor beta chains from one sample sequenced in a study of T cell repertoires in cytomegalovirus infection. No antigen is known for these receptors. TCRdb processed the reads anew with MiXCR; each CDR3 protein has one entry. The repertoire holds hundreds of thousands of distinct CDR3 sequences, approximately 32% seen once, with 9.5% to 15% in the top ten. The sequences come from cultured CD8+ T cells from PBMCs, collected from culture after CMV antigen stimulation. These receptors originate from a human donor in good health (CMV status not recorded). Some clones in this sample may be carry-over from other donors' samples.

This clonotype showed up just a few times. The chain carries TRBV10-3 and TRBJ2-7; D is unresolved. Germline values: CDR1 ENHRY, CDR2 SYGVKD. The CDR3 loop spans 13 amino acids. The V end was cut by 2 bases, the J end by 6 bases, with 11 bases between. Here the CDR3 reads CAISEPVLGEQYF. CDR3 sequence (DNA): TGTGCCATCAGTGAGCCCGTATTGGGCGAGCAGTACTTC.

The chain is built from TRBV12-3 or TRBV12-4 and TRBJ2-5; D gene uncertain. Trimming left V 3 bases short and J 5 bases short, with 10 bases between. The CDR3 length is 13 residues. CDR3 protein: CASSFPPLETQYF. The CDR3 DNA follows: TGTGCCAGCAGTTTCCCCCCTCTGGAGACCCAGTACTTC.

The rearrangement uses TRBV25-1 and TRBJ1-5; D is uncertain. The V gene's germline CDR1 is MGHDK and CDR2 SYGVNS. The CDR3 length is 14 residues. The V and J ends lost 8 bases and 1 base respectively, with 12 bases between them. The CDR3 here is CASGSRESNQPQHF. For the CDR3, the DNA is TGTGCCAGCGGTTCGCGGGAAAGCAATCAGCCCCAGCATTTT.

This chain links TRBV6-6 with TRBJ2-2; tentatively, D is TRBD1 (6 bases). V lost 4 bases and J 2 bases, leaving 14 bases between the germline ends. CDR3 size: 16 residues. CDR1 and CDR2 (germline): MNHNY, SVGAGI (reference sequence). The CDR3: CASSSRQDSNTGELFF. For the CDR3, the DNA is TGTGCCAGCAGTTCACGACAGGACAGCAACACCGGGGAGCTGTTTTTT.

This clonotype has just a few counts. The V call is TRBV7-6, the J call TRBJ2-5; 8 bases fit TRBD1. The junction had 5 bases not matched to a gene; V was cut back by 6 bases and J by 2 bases. Germline V gene sequence: CDR1 SGHVS, CDR2 FNYEAQ. The CDR3 totals 14 residues. The DNA for the CDR3 is TGTGCCAGCAGGGCGACAGGGGTTCAAGAGACCCAGTACTTC. It translates to CASRATGVQETQYF.

This rearrangement joins TRBV20-1 to TRBJ2-2; tentative D call: TRBD1 (6 bases). Per the germline V gene, CDR1 is DFQATT and CDR2 is SNEGSKA (reference sequence). The CDR3 spans 14 residues. V gave up 5 bases and J gave up 3 bases, with 13 bases separating them. The CDR3 nucleotides read TGCAGTGCTCCGACAGGCACCTACACCGGGGAGCTGTTTTTT. It is translated as CSAPTGTYTGELFF.

The chain combines TRBV27 with TRBJ2-1; perhaps D is TRBD1 or TRBD2 (5 bases each). Germline loops: CDR1 MNHEY, CDR2 SMNVEV (reference sequence). The CDR3 consists of 15 residues. Between the trimmed V and J ends, which lost 7 bases and 7 bases, there was a span of 20 bases. The CDR3 is CASTRIGTPGNEQFF. The CDR3 DNA reads as TGTGCCAGCACCCGAATTGGGACCCCGGGGAATGAGCAGTTCTTC.

This clonotype was seen at least ten times. V gene TRBV28 combines with J gene TRBJ1-1, with D unresolved. V was shortened by 6 bases and J by 1 base, with 9 bases between the two germline ends. The CDR3 has 13 residues. CDR1 and CDR2 (germline): MDHEN, SYDVKM. CDR3 bases: TGTGCCAGCAGGCCCGGATGGAACACTGAAGCTTTCTTT. Translating it yields CASRPGWNTEAFF.

This chain connects TRBV6-1 to TRBJ1-6, with a weak D call TRBD1 (6 bases). The V end was cut by 3 bases, the J end by 4 bases, with 10 bases between. The CDR3 extends over 15 amino acids. Germline values: CDR1 MNHNS, CDR2 SASEGT. The CDR3 region is CASSDTRGYNSPLHF. CDR3 DNA sequence: TGTGCCAGCAGTGATACCAGGGGTTATAATTCACCCCTCCACTTT.

The chain has TRBV7-4 and TRBJ2-7; 9 bases are a match to TRBD1. V lost 0 bases to trimming and J lost 6 bases; unmatched junction nucleotides: 12. The CDR3 consists of 17 residues. Germline V gene lookup returns CDR1 SGHVT and CDR2 SQSDAQ. Here the CDR3 DNA reads TGTGCCAGCAGCTTAGCCGCCGTTGGGACAGGGTGGGCCGAGCAGTACGTC. It specifies CASSLAAVGTGWAEQYV.

This clonotype was seen a few times. This rearrangement joins TRBV7-2 to TRBJ2-5; the match to TRBD1 covers 7 bases. The J segment lost 5 bases and the V segment lost 5 bases, leaving 11 bases of the junction unmatched. The CDR3 has 15 amino acids. The germline CDR1 and CDR2 sequences are SGHTA and FQGNSA. As DNA, the CDR3 is TGTGCCAGCAGCCCCCTGGACAGGCCTGGGGAGACCCAGTACTTC. Translation gives CASSPLDRPGETQYF.

This clonotype was detected a few times. This may be a read error: a much more frequent sequence differs by one nucleotide. The V call is TRBV7-8, the J call TRBJ1-4; a possible D gene is TRBD1 (5 bases). V was trimmed by 1 base and J by 7 bases, leaving 13 bases between them. This CDR3 region has 15 residues. CDR1 and CDR2 (germline): SGHVS, FQNEAQ. The CDR3 is CASSLGVGQSEKLFF. The CDR3 DNA follows: TGTGCCAGCAGCTTAGGAGTGGGGCAAAGTGAAAAACTGTTTTTT. Full variable domain (outside the CDR3, taken from reference TRBV7-8 and TRBJ1-4): GAGVSQSPRYKVAKRGQDVALRCDPISGHVSLFWYQQALGQGPEFLTYFQNEAQLDKSGLPSDRFFAERPEGSVSTLKIQRTQQEDSAVYLCASSLGVGQSEKLFFGSGTQLSVL.

The chain recombines TRBV15 with TRBJ1-5; the D is unclear. The germline V gene has CDR1 LNHNV and CDR2 YYDKDF (reference sequence). V lost 4 bases, J lost 9 bases, and 16 bases lay in between. CDR3 size: 14 residues. CDR3 coding DNA: TGTGCCACCAGCACTGATAAGGGTTTTCGGCCCCAGCATTTT. It specifies CATSTDKGFRPQHF.

Points on this clonotype: The junction does not match germline at one end; this may be a read error. J is TRBJ1-1 and V is TRBV7-8; maybe TRBD1 (5 bases). The CDR3 spans 15 residues. Germline V CDR1 and CDR2: SGHVS, FQNEAQ. Written as DNA, the CDR3 is TGTGCCAACAGCTCAAGGGTGGGGGGAGGCGCTGAAGCTTTCTTT. Amino acids: CANSSRVGGGAEAFF.

This chain joins TRBV7-6 and TRBJ2-1, with D perhaps matching TRBD2 (5 bases). The germline V gene encodes CDR1 SGHVS and CDR2 FNYEAQ. The V gene lost 5 bases and the J gene lost 1 base, with 24 bases spanning the gap. This CDR3 has 19 amino acids. The CDR3 loop reads CASSPARGAGFLSYNEQFF. The CDR3 DNA sequence: TGTGCCAGCAGCCCTGCTCGGGGTGCCGGGTTCTTATCCTACAATGAGCAGTTCTTC.

For the CDR3, the DNA is TGCGCCAGCAGCCTCGACAGGCCTCCGGGGACCCAGTACTTC. Translation gives CASSLDRPPGTQYF. This rearrangement joins TRBV10-1 to TRBJ2-5, with a weak D call TRBD1 (6 bases). In germline, CDR1 is WNHNN, CDR2 SYGVQD (reference sequence). V lost 6 bases to trimming and J lost 7 bases, with 18 bases between them. This CDR3 has 14 residues.

Only a few counts were recorded for this clonotype. The CDR3: CASSNAPYTEAFF. Here the CDR3 DNA reads TGTGCCAGCAGCAACGCTCCGTACACTGAAGCTTTCTTT. This chain uses TRBV7-6 with TRBJ1-1, with D hard to call. The ends were cut back, 5 bases at V and 3 bases at J, with 10 bases in the middle. The CDR3 loop spans 13 amino acids. Germline V CDR1 and CDR2: SGHVS, FNYEAQ.

The chain combines TRBV19 with TRBJ1-1, with D possibly matching TRBD1 (5 bases). The CDR3 totals 13 residues. V was trimmed by 3 bases and J by 6 bases, leaving 11 bases between them. CDR1 and CDR2 (germline): LNHDA, SQIVND (reference sequence). This chain's CDR3 is CASSMGGVAEAFF. The CDR3 DNA is TGTGCCAGTAGTATGGGAGGGGTAGCTGAAGCTTTCTTT.

This clonotype was observed a handful of times. The chain is built from TRBV24-1 and TRBJ2-3; 9 bases fit TRBD2. This CDR3 spans 14 amino acids. V dropped 7 bases and J dropped 4; count of bases not matched to a gene: 5. Germline assignment: CDR1 KGHDR and CDR2 SFDVKD. CDR3 loop: CATRPTSGADTQYF. CDR3 nucleotide sequence: TGTGCCACCAGACCGACTAGCGGTGCAGATACGCAGTATTTT.

The chain links TRBV11-2 to TRBJ2-1; D gene uncertain. Trimming stripped 5 bases from V and 8 bases from J, with 13 bases between. The CDR3 has 13 amino acids. Germline-derived CDR1 and CDR2 are SGHAT and FQNNGV. The CDR3 nucleotides read TGTGCCAGCAGCACCTGGTTTTCAGATGAGCAGTTCTTC. Translation gives CASSTWFSDEQFF.

This chain connects TRBV2 to TRBJ2-7; no clear D gene. CDR3 length: 11 amino acids. The germline V gene encodes CDR1 SNHLY and CDR2 FYNNEI. Trimming took 7 bases from V and 1 from J, leaving 5 bases between them. The CDR3 reads CASKQSYEQYF. In nucleotides, the CDR3 is TGTGCCAGCAAACAGTCCTACGAGCAGTACTTC.